This TCR beta chain was obtained from a study of T cell clonality in common variable immunodeficiency. Study-wide results and limits: Common variable immunodeficiency TCR beta sequences reportedly had fewer deletions and N-nucleotide insertions.

The CDR3 extends over 13 amino acids. CDR1 and CDR2 (germline): SGHNT, YENEEA. The ends were cut back, 3 bases at V and 7 bases at J, with 10 bases in the middle. TCRdb keeps only in-frame clones here, not all; method: immunoSEQ multiplex PCR. The sample was found to contain about 40,000 clones, and every one recurs. This clone was seen at least ten times. Its matching antigen is unknown. Read data end 3 residues before the CDR3 end; the end is taken from the germline J gene. The rearrangement uses TRBV11-3 and TRBJ2-1; D remains ambiguous. Source material: peripheral blood mononuclear cells. The clonotype was recovered from a person between 18 and 75 years old in good health. This chain's CDR3 is CASSLGRRNEQFF. Partial CDR3 DNA: TGTGCCAGCAGCTTGGGCAGGCGAAATGAG.